The sample holds many counts of the clone carrying this T cell receptor (beta chain). The data stem from a study of T cells in Graves' hyperthyroidism and ophthalmopathy. RNA transcripts yielded amplified TCR beta CDR3 regions. First-round RT-PCR targeting the TCR CDR3 was performed with the HTBI primer set. TCRdb re-called the multiplex PCR reads through MiXCR, storing one row per CDR3 protein. The data show approximately 400,000 distinct CDR3 sequences, less than 20% seen once. The CDR3 runs 17 residues. With V trimmed by 2 bases and J by 2 bases, 7 bases remained unmatched. Germline CDR1 reads SNHLY; CDR2 reads FYNNEI.

The chain carries TRBV2 and TRBJ2-1; 9 bases line up with TRBD2. This sequence was found in a woman aged 18 to 35 with Graves' hyperthyroidism. The sequencing input was blood. CDR3 residues: CASSELGGGDPYNEQFF. As DNA, the CDR3 is TGTGCCAGCAGTGAATTGGGCGGGGGGGATCCCTACAATGAGCAGTTCTTC. Complete variable domain (other parts from reference TRBV2 and TRBJ2-1): EPEVTQTPSHQVTQMGQEVILRCVPISNHLYFYWYRQILGQKVEFLVSFYNNEISEKSEIFDDQFSVERPDGSNFTLKIRSTKLEDSAMYFCASSELGGGDPYNEQFFGPGTRLTVL.